These 5 T cell receptor beta chains originate from one sample sequenced in a study of post-analysis software for immune sequencing data (dated by TCRdb to 2013 to 2016). What the work shows at the level of the full study, not this receptor alone: Patients showed significantly higher frequencies than controls for roughly five TRBV segments, among them TRBV5-6, TRBV5-1 and TRBV20-1.

Library method: PCR. Sequencing took place on an Illumina HiSeq 2500. To reduce PCR and sequencing biases, unique molecular identifiers were incorporated into the TCR beta cDNA libraries. TCRdb cleaned the public reads at Q25 with fastp, built clones with MiXCR and kept in-frame beta chains. Merged by CDR3 protein, the rows form single entries marked with the most common genes and DNA. This sample lists roughly 180,000 distinct CDR3 sequences; 30% were detected once. In total, the top ten clones hold 1.5% of the sample. Their cognate antigens are unknown. Sequencing was performed on blood. All receptors derive from a girl under 18 with multiple sclerosis.

This clonotype was detected ten times or more. The chain carries TRBV5-5 and TRBJ1-2; a possible D gene is TRBD1 (5 bases). CDR1 is SGHKS, CDR2 YYEKEE, per germline (reference sequence). V dropped 0 bases and J dropped 7 bases, with 10 bases sitting between them. The CDR3 contains 13 residues. CDR3 in amino acids: CASSLARGAGYTF. The CDR3 region has the DNA TGTGCCAGCAGCTTGGCAAGGGGCGCTGGCTACACCTTC.

This clonotype was recorded once. The chain uses TRBV5-1 and TRBJ2-1; TRBD2 matches 9 bases. The V segment lost 0 bases and the J segment 7 bases; nucleotides outside the gene matches: 14. Germline V gene sequence: CDR1 SGHRS, CDR2 YFSETQ. The CDR3 sequence is 18 residues long. CDR3 nucleotide sequence: TGCGCCAGCAGCTTGGCCACAATACGGCGGGAGGGGTGTAATGAGCAGTTCTTC. Translation: CASSLATIRREGCNEQFF.

Note on this clonotype: Compared with germline, one end of the junction differs, possibly owing to a read error. V and J are TRBV4-2 and TRBJ2-7, with D perhaps TRBD1 (7 bases). This CDR3 region has 15 residues. CDR1 is LGHNA, CDR2 YNFKEQ, per germline. The chain's CDR3 is CASSQDTGEEETQCF. DNA for the CDR3: TGTGCCAGCAGCCAAGATACAGGGGAGGAGGAGACCCAGTGCTTC.

To note about this clonotype: A much larger clone lies one base from this, so it may be a read error. This chain links TRBV9 with TRBJ2-3, with D hard to call. This CDR3 has 13 amino acids. The germline V gene has CDR1 SGDLS and CDR2 YYNGEE. The CDR3 sequence: CASSVGPSDTRYF. Here the CDR3 DNA reads TGTGCCAGCAGCGTAGGACCGTCGGATACGCGGTATTTT.

Note on this clonotype: This may arise from a read error, as a much more abundant clone is one base away. The rearrangement joins TRBV6-5 to TRBJ2-5, with 7 nucleotides matching TRBD2. The DNA end lines up better with TRBJ2-1; the J call may be wrong. Germline lookup yields CDR1 MNHEY and CDR2 SVGAGI. The CDR3 runs to 15 residues. The CDR3 is CASSYGGGIQETQFF. DNA for the CDR3: TGTGCCAGCAGTTACGGCGGGGGAATTCAAGAGACCCAGTTCTTC.